This T cell receptor (beta chain) was sequenced for a study of T cells in Graves' hyperthyroidism and ophthalmopathy. About the research overall: Blood from the periphery was taken at initial diagnosis, before any treatment.

Template material for amplifying TCR beta CDR3 regions consisted of RNA transcripts. First-round RT-PCR with HTBI primers amplified the TCR CDR3 region. One entry per CDR3 protein, called by TCRdb with MiXCR from the multiplex PCR reads. The sample has 500,000 to 700,000 distinct CDR3 sequences; 16% are singletons. Patients aged 18 to 65 with hyperthyroidism were newly diagnosed, with duration under 2 months. Per the germline V gene, CDR1 is DFQATT and CDR2 is SNEGSKA (reference sequence). This CDR3 comprises 14 residues. The V end was cut by 0 bases, the J end by 5 bases, with 13 bases between. This clonotype has a handful of counts.

V usage is TRBV20-1 and J usage is TRBJ2-5; either TRBD1 or TRBD2 may supply D (5 bases each). This TCR was sampled from a woman in her late teens or twenties with Graves' hyperthyroidism. Sequenced sample: blood. The CDR3 spells CSAREATKGETQYF. CDR3 in DNA: TGCAGTGCTAGAGAGGCGACTAAGGGGGAGACCCAGTACTTC.